This T cell receptor beta chain was found in a study of beta chain features in type 1 diabetes. Study-wide results and caveats: Type 1 diabetes patients showed fewer insertions and more deletions at VDJ junctions.

Expressed TCRB transcripts got sequenced, as all isolated RNA was reverse transcribed. Method: immunoSEQ multiplex PCR; TCRdb's copy keeps in-frame clones and lacks some. The sample lists about 40,000 clones, 45% to 50% seen once, with 0.65% to 0.9% in the top ten. Stem cell-like memory, regulatory, central memory and naive CD4+ cells were sorted via CD45RO/CCR7/CD25/CD127/CD95/CD27. The germline V gene has CDR1 DFQATT and CDR2 SNEGSKA (reference sequence). This CDR3 contains 11 residues. Trimming pared 8 bases from V and 6 bases from J, leaving 13 bases between. A remark on this clone: Its antigen is still unknown.

J is TRBJ1-2 and V is TRBV20-1; D might be TRBD1 (5 bases). The clonotype was recovered from a woman aged 18-29 years in good health. The specimen sequenced was central memory CD4+ T cells from blood. The CDR3 DNA sequence: TGCAGTACGGGGGTGCAGCATGGCTACACCTTC. This sequence encodes CSTGVQHGYTF.